The next 23 T cell receptor beta chains were all read from a single sample in a study of patients and donors after allogeneic stem cell transplantation. TCRdb passed the RT-PCR reads through MiXCR, listing each CDR3 protein once. The sample carries roughly 200,000 distinct CDR3 sequences, 40% to 45% recorded once. The sequenced sample consisted of blood, either unsorted or a sorted T cell fraction (not recorded which). The receptor source for this set is a human donor who was either an allogeneic HSCT recipient or a stem cell or donor lymphocyte infusion donor (not recorded which). It is not recorded whose cells these are; they may come from a transplant donor.

CDR3 residues: CATSPDESSGVRDTQYF. DNA for the CDR3: TGTGCCACCAGCCCCGACGAGTCCTCGGGAGTCAGAGATACGCAGTATTTT. This chain links TRBV15 with TRBJ2-3, with D perhaps matching TRBD2 (6 bases). In germline, CDR1 is LNHNV, CDR2 YYDKDF (reference sequence). V lost 5 bases and J 5 bases, leaving 23 bases between the germline ends. This CDR3 region has 17 residues.

This clonotype has only a few counts. At one boundary the junction diverges from the germline segment, which might be a read error. V usage is TRBV6-6 and J usage is TRBJ1-4, with 7 bases fitting TRBD1. This CDR3 has 15 amino acids. Germline lookup yields CDR1 MNHNY and CDR2 SVGAGI (reference sequence). This CDR3 reads CASSYYRTGGEKLFF. The CDR3, as DNA: TGTGCCAGCAGCTACTATAGGACAGGAGGTGAAAAACTGTTTTTT.

As concerns this clonotype: The junction and the germline gene differ at one end; a read error may be behind it. This sequence joins TRBV6-5 and TRBJ2-7, with a weak D call TRBD2 (5 bases). The V gene's germline CDR1 is MNHEY and CDR2 SVGAGI. CDR3 length: 11 amino acids. The DNA of the CDR3 is TGTGCCAGCGGCCAACTAGTCCCCACGGACTTC. It translates to CASGQLVPTDF.

The genes are TRBV29-1 and TRBJ2-1, with D perhaps matching TRBD1 (6 bases). V was trimmed by 4 bases and J by 3 bases, leaving 13 bases between them. Germline CDR1 is SQVTM and CDR2 is ANQGSEA. CDR3 length: 14 residues. CDR3 amino acids: CSVVGGPFYNEQFF. DNA of the CDR3: TGCAGCGTTGTTGGGGGCCCTTTCTACAATGAGCAGTTCTTC.

The CDR3 region has the DNA TGCAGTGCTACTCAATACCGGGACTACAGCACAGATACGCAGTATTTT. Protein sequence: CSATQYRDYSTDTQYF. The chain has TRBV20-1 and TRBJ2-3, with 7 bases aligning to TRBD2. Germline V gene sequence: CDR1 DFQATT, CDR2 SNEGSKA (reference sequence). CDR3 length: 16 amino acids. The V gene end was trimmed by 4 bases and the J gene end by 0 bases; junction bases not matched to a gene: 10.

The gene calls are TRBV21-1 and TRBJ2-7; the D call of TRBD2 is as the table states it, not checked on the DNA. TRBV21-1 is a pseudogene. The CDR3 has 15 amino acids. The chain's CDR3 is CASSTKREKTYEQYF. The DNA for the CDR3 is TGTGCCAGCAGCACGAAGCGGGAGAAGACCTACGAGCAGTACTTC.

The sample holds a few counts of this clonotype. The chain recombines TRBV20-1 with TRBJ1-2, with D possibly TRBD1 on 5 matching bases. V was trimmed by 2 bases and J by 4 bases, leaving 14 bases between them. Per the germline V gene, CDR1 is DFQATT and CDR2 is SNEGSKA (reference sequence). The CDR3 totals 14 residues. CDR3 nucleotide sequence: TGCAGTGCTAGACCCGAGACAGAGGGCTATGGCTACACCTTC. Its translation: CSARPETEGYGYTF.

As to this clonotype: A junction end diverges from the germline sequence, so it may reflect a read error. V is TRBV20-1 and J is TRBJ2-3; TRBD2 matches 13 bases. This CDR3 contains 21 residues. Germline values: CDR1 DFQATT, CDR2 SNEGSKA (reference sequence). As DNA, the CDR3 is TGCAGTGCAAGAGGAGGTTGGTTCGGACTAGCGGGAGCCCCGAGCACAGATACGCAGTATTTT. Translating gives CSARGGWFGLAGAPSTDTQYF.

This clonotype was seen a handful of times. The chain is built from TRBV5-1 and TRBJ1-4; a weak D match, TRBD1 (5 bases). The CDR3 is 14 amino acids. Germline-derived CDR1 and CDR2 are SGHRS and YFSETQ. Trimming left V 5 bases short and J 4 bases short, with 12 bases between. The CDR3 region is CASSSEGRNEKLFF. DNA for the CDR3: TGCGCCAGCAGTAGCGAGGGACGTAATGAAAAACTGTTTTTT.

The chain is built from TRBV4-3 and TRBJ1-4; TRBD1 aligns across 7 bases. The CDR3 has 15 residues. Trimming removed 0 bases from V and 8 bases from J; junction bases left unmatched: 6. Germline loops: CDR1 LGHNA, CDR2 YSLEER. The CDR3 reads CASSQDRQGDEKLFF. CDR3 bases: TGCGCCAGCAGCCAAGACCGACAGGGAGACGAAAAACTGTTTTTT.

V and J are TRBV12-3 or TRBV12-4 and TRBJ2-1; no clear D gene. V gave up 3 bases and J gave up 10 bases, with 10 bases separating them. The length of the CDR3 is 12 residues. The CDR3 DNA is TGTGCCAGCAGTTTCATCGGTAGCGAGCAGTTCTTC. As protein: CASSFIGSEQFF.

In DNA form, the CDR3 reads TGTGCCATCAGTGAGTCAGTGAGGACTAGCGACTCCTACGAGCAGTACTTC. Protein product: CAISESVRTSDSYEQYF. The rearrangement uses TRBV10-3 and TRBJ2-7, with 9 positions matching TRBD2. The ends lost 0 bases at V and 0 bases at J; junction bases unmatched: 6. Germline lookup yields CDR1 ENHRY and CDR2 SYGVKD. The CDR3 is made up of 17 amino acids.

This chain uses TRBV12-3 or TRBV12-4 with TRBJ1-1; D remains ambiguous. V lost 1 base to trimming and J lost 11 bases, with 8 bases between them. This CDR3 is built from 11 residues. The CDR3 sequence is CASSLGYGAFF. The CDR3 DNA follows: TGTGCCAGCAGTTTAGGGTACGGGGCTTTCTTT.

The chain has TRBV28 and TRBJ2-1; a weak D match, TRBD2 (5 bases). V was cut by 4 bases and J by 0 bases, with 13 bases left in between. The germline CDR1 and CDR2 sequences are MDHEN and SYDVKM. The CDR3 is 16 residues long. The CDR3 loop reads CASSSVARSSYNEQFF. DNA of the CDR3: TGTGCCAGCAGTTCCGTAGCGCGCAGCTCCTACAATGAGCAGTTCTTC.

The J gene is TRBJ2-5, the V gene TRBV6-5; TRBD1 matches 9 bases. V was clipped by 1 base and J by 1 base; unmatched bases: 1. This CDR3 is 15 amino acids long. CDR1 and CDR2 (germline): MNHEY, SVGAGI. The DNA of the CDR3 is TGTGCCAGCAGTTACTGGGGACAGGGCCAAGAGACCCAGTACTTC. Amino acids: CASSYWGQGQETQYF.

The rearrangement uses TRBV25-1 and TRBJ1-1; 10 bases fit TRBD1. The CDR3 is 15 amino acids. V was clipped by 2 bases and J by 3 bases; unmatched bases: 3. Germline CDR1 reads MGHDK; CDR2 reads SYGVNS. This CDR3 reads CASSEDRGQDTEAFF. CDR3 in DNA: TGTGCCAGCAGTGAAGACAGGGGGCAGGACACTGAAGCTTTCTTT.

This clonotype has more than one count but fewer than ten. The chain combines TRBV2 with TRBJ1-1, with D perhaps matching TRBD1 (5 bases). Germline-derived CDR1 and CDR2 are SNHLY and FYNNEI. Trimming removed 3 bases at V and 2 bases at J, with 7 bases between. The CDR3 is made up of 13 amino acids. CDR3 nucleotides: TGTGCCAGCAGTGATGACAGCAACACTGAAGCTTTCTTT. This codes for CASSDDSNTEAFF.

Note on this clonotype: One junction end disagrees with the germline gene, perhaps due to a read error. The V and J genes are TRBV29-1 and TRBJ2-3; no reliable D call. Germline V gene lookup returns CDR1 SQVTM and CDR2 ANQGSEA. This CDR3 has 9 amino acids. The CDR3 DNA reads as TGCAGCGTTGAAACTTCATCGCATTTT. It translates to CSVETSSHF.

This clonotype was detected only once. The chain couples TRBV3-1 to TRBJ2-3; D call uncertain. V was trimmed by 6 bases and J by 5 bases, leaving 6 bases between them. The CDR3 runs to 11 residues. Germline values: CDR1 LGHDT, CDR2 YNNKEL (reference sequence). The CDR3 region is CASRRGDTQYF. The DNA for the CDR3 is TGTGCCAGCAGACGTGGAGATACGCAGTATTTT.

In its sample, this clonotype was seen a few times. The chain links TRBV2 to TRBJ1-2; TRBD1 matches at 7 bases. The germline CDR1 and CDR2 sequences are SNHLY and FYNNEI. The CDR3 totals 13 residues. V dropped 6 bases and J dropped 5; count of bases not matched to a gene: 6. As DNA, the CDR3 is TGTGCCAGCAGCAAGGGGACAGCATATGGCTACACCTTC. Residues: CASSKGTAYGYTF.

This sequence joins TRBV7-3 and TRBJ1-1, with TRBD1 matching over 7 bases. Unmatched junction bases numbered 8, after V lost 4 bases and J lost 6 bases. CDR1 is SGHTA, CDR2 FQGTGA, per germline. This CDR3 has 14 residues. CDR3 DNA sequence: TGTGCCAGCAGCTCACTACAGGGGTTCTCTGAAGCTTTCTTT. Amino acid sequence: CASSSLQGFSEAFF.

The chain employs TRBV12-3 or TRBV12-4 and TRBJ1-1; D gene unclear. This CDR3 has 14 amino acids. Trimming cost V 2 bases and J 4 bases, with 11 bases left between them. CDR3 sequence (DNA): TGTGCCAGCAGTTTAAGTCAGGTTCTCACTGAAGCTTTCTTT. This sequence encodes CASSLSQVLTEAFF.

The V call is TRBV6-5, the J call TRBJ1-1; no definite D call. The length of the CDR3 is 13 residues. Trimming cost V 6 bases and J 1 base, with 9 bases left between them. CDR1 is MNHEY and CDR2 is SVGAGI in the germline V gene. This CDR3 reads CASSYTQNTEAFF. CDR3 sequence (DNA): TGTGCCAGCAGCTACACACAGAACACTGAAGCTTTCTTT.